This T cell receptor beta chain was obtained from a study of CD8+ T cells in alopecia areata. General observations from the study: Clonality exceeded that of normal scalp in lesional scalp, most notably in alopecia totalis/universalis. Possibly because of HLA-related factors, TCR sharing was less clear across patients than in mice.

Regarding this clone: What it binds is unknown.

TCR sequencing used cDNA made by reverse transcription of extracted RNA. Generated by immunoSEQ multiplex PCR, the TCRdb table keeps only in-frame clones and is missing some. This sample yields over 150,000 clones, of which about 56% are seen a single time; approximately 4.9% belongs to the top ten. V was trimmed by 1 base and J by 10 bases, leaving 11 bases between them. The CDR3 covers 14 residues. Looked up from germline, CDR1 is SGHVS and CDR2 is FQNEAQ. The sorting of PBMCs gave CD4+ and CD8+ T cells. The chain is built from TRBV7-8 and TRBJ1-6, with no clear D. The sequenced material came from CD8+ T cells sorted from blood. The receptor comes from a human donor in good health. In DNA form, the CDR3 reads TGTGCCAGCAGCTTAGTAGGGAGCGGATCACCCCTCCACTTT. Translation: CASSLVGSGSPLHF.